This TCR beta chain was sequenced in a study of CD8+ T cells in alopecia areata. Overall study: Tofacitinib administration to treated patients was oral, at 5 to 10 mg twice daily. Regarding the study as a whole: For lesional scalp, especially alopecia totalis/universalis, clonality was higher than in normal scalp. Against the mouse data, patients shared TCRs less clearly, possibly for HLA reasons.

RNA extraction and reverse transcription yielded cDNA as sequencing template. Produced via immunoSEQ multiplex PCR; TCRdb's table is partial and in-frame only. This repertoire shows about 70,000 clones, roughly half found once; its top ten account for approximately 18%. Of note for this clone: As yet, its antigen is unknown.

With V trimmed by 1 base and J by 3 bases, 0 bases remained unmatched. This CDR3 has 14 amino acids. Germline V gene data show CDR1 as SGHAT and CDR2 as FQNNGV. Researchers took lesional scalp punch biopsies and peripheral blood from people who were alopecia areata patients. This material consisted of CD8+ T cells sorted from blood, taken at week 0. This TCR was sampled from a human donor with alopecia areata. V and J are TRBV11-2 and TRBJ2-7; 10 bases fit TRBD1. Here the CDR3 reads CASSLGTGGYEQYF. The CDR3 DNA sequence: TGTGCCAGCAGCTTAGGGACAGGGGGCTACGAGCAGTACTTC. The variable domain in full, with the rest retrieved from reference TRBV11-2 and TRBJ2-7, is EAGVAQSPRYKIIEKRQSVAFWCNPISGHATLYWYQQILGQGPKLLIQFQNNGVVDDSQLPKDRFSAERLKGVDSTLKIQPAKLEDSAVYLCASSLGTGGYEQYFGPGTRLTVT.